This TCR beta chain was sequenced for a study of T cell changes during pregnancy in multiple sclerosis. Germline CDR1 is SGHAT and CDR2 is FQNNGV. The CDR3 runs 14 residues. Trimming cost V 8 bases and J 0 bases, with 10 bases left between them. TCRdb's table, derived via immunoSEQ multiplex PCR, lists solely in-frame clones and lacks some. This sample has tens of thousands of clones, with about 88% found just once. This specimen was CD4+ T cells from peripheral blood mononuclear cells, taken in the third trimester of pregnancy. The chain uses TRBV11-2 and TRBJ2-2, with D unclear. The receptor's source is a female donor with multiple sclerosis, enrolled in a pregnancy study. CDR3: CASRRAPNTGELFF. Written as DNA, the CDR3 is TGTGCCAGCCGCCGCGCCCCGAACACCGGGGAGCTGTTTTTT.